This T cell receptor beta chain was recorded in a study of cytomegalovirus exposure and HLA in healthy donors. This clone was detected many times. The PCR had 60 Vbeta and 13 Jbeta primers. TCRdb keeps only in-frame clones here, not all; method: immunoSEQ multiplex PCR. Here the sample spans 98,000 or so clones, about 74% being singletons. Trimming shortened V by 6 bases and J by 9 bases, and 15 bases separated the two germline ends. The CDR3 has 12 residues. Germline values: CDR1 MDHEN, CDR2 SYDVKM. The sample was PBMCs. This TCR was sampled from a female donor in good health and CMV-seronegative. V usage is TRBV28 and J usage is TRBJ2-7; D might be TRBD1 or TRBD2, each matching 5 bases. The CDR3 DNA reads TGTGCCAGCAGCTTACAGGAGGTTGGGCAGTACTTC. This sequence encodes CASSLQEVGQYF.